This T cell receptor beta chain came from a study of T-cell reconstitution after alpha-beta-depleted transplantation in children. Study-wide results and caveats: Several hundred expanded graft clones reportedly supplied alpha-beta T cells about two months after transplant. Surviving recipient T cells and thymic progenitors accounted for the high day-60 TCRbeta diversity observed in some patients. T cells produced anew were the main source of T-cell counts and diversity one year after transplant.

The germline V gene encodes CDR1 SGHTA and CDR2 FQGTGA. The V end lost 5 bases, the J end lost 1 base, and 14 bases lay between the germline ends. This CDR3 spans 15 amino acids. As concerns this clonotype: What it binds is not known.

Library preparation (for TCRbeta) was performed with unique molecular identifiers. TCRdb used MiXCR to reprocess the PCR reads, holding one entry per CDR3 protein. The sample lists about 580,000 distinct CDR3 sequences, roughly 23% occurring once. The V gene is TRBV7-3, the J gene TRBJ1-1; D remains ambiguous. Sequenced here: PBMCs, mostly from graft donor cells, sampled 360 days after TCRalphabeta/CD19-depleted stem cell transplant. This receptor was taken from a boy under two years old who had a stem cell transplant for acute myeloid leukemia, so the T cells may come from the graft donor. CDR3 in amino acids: CASSLLQVTNTEAFF. CDR3 coding DNA: TGTGCCAGCAGCCTGCTGCAGGTAACGAACACTGAAGCTTTCTTT.